These 18 T cell receptor beta chains were sequenced from one sample in a study of T cells after yellow fever vaccination. TCRdb analysed the 5' RACE reads with MiXCR anew, one entry per CDR3 protein. The sample yields hundreds of thousands of distinct CDR3 sequences, approximately 19% seen once. The sample here was PBMCs, taken before the yellow fever booster vaccination. The receptors come from a man younger than 30 who received the YFV17D yellow fever vaccine.

This clonotype appeared a few times. This chain joins TRBV7-2 and TRBJ2-1; 10 bases are shared with TRBD2. Germline V gene lookup returns CDR1 SGHTA and CDR2 FQGNSA. This CDR3 comprises 13 residues. The ends lost 6 bases at V and 9 bases at J; junction bases unmatched: 5. The CDR3 here is CASRLGLASEQFF. In DNA form, the CDR3 reads TGTGCCAGCAGACTGGGACTAGCGAGTGAGCAGTTCTTC.

The rearrangement joins TRBV7-8 to TRBJ2-2, with D perhaps matching TRBD2 (6 bases). Germline CDR1 reads SGHVS; CDR2 reads FQNEAQ. The CDR3 extends over 15 amino acids. Trimming took 3 bases from V and 1 from J, leaving 9 bases between them. CDR3 in DNA: TGTGCCAGCAGCTTTGGGACTCTGAACACCGGGGAGCTGTTTTTT. This sequence encodes CASSFGTLNTGELFF.

This clonotype occurred a few times. This CDR3 is CASSFSWPGANVLTF. The CDR3, as DNA: TGTGCCAGCAGTTTTAGTTGGCCTGGGGCCAACGTCCTGACTTTC. The chain combines TRBV27 with TRBJ2-6; D is unresolved. Looked up from germline, CDR1 is MNHEY and CDR2 is SMNVEV (reference sequence). V was cut by 3 bases and J by 2 bases, with 8 bases left in between. This CDR3 spans 15 amino acids.

This clonotype was picked up a small number of times. The chain combines TRBV7-3 with TRBJ2-1; 10 nucleotides align to TRBD2. V dropped 4 bases and J dropped 4; count of bases not matched to a gene: 4. CDR3 length: 15 residues. Germline CDR1 is SGHTA and CDR2 is FQGTGA. In DNA, the CDR3 is TGTGCCAGCAGCTCGCTAGCGGGGGCTTACAATGAGCAGTTCTTC. It encodes CASSSLAGAYNEQFF.

The gene calls are TRBV28 and TRBJ1-2; no clear D gene. V gave up 4 bases and J gave up 4 bases, with 7 bases separating them. CDR1 and CDR2 (germline): MDHEN, SYDVKM. This CDR3 contains 12 residues. CDR3 in amino acids: CASSSAAYGYTF. CDR3 DNA: TGTGCCAGCAGTTCGGCAGCCTATGGCTACACCTTC.

In DNA form, the CDR3 reads TGTGCCAGCAGTCCTGTCCTTACAGATACGCAGTATTTT. It is translated as CASSPVLTDTQYF. The chain joins TRBV27 to TRBJ2-3, with no clear D. The CDR3 is 13 residues long. V was cut by 5 bases and J by 3 bases, with 9 bases left in between. CDR1 and CDR2 (germline): MNHEY, SMNVEV (reference sequence).

In its sample, this clonotype was seen a few times. The V gene is TRBV20-1, the J gene TRBJ2-7; 9 bases fit TRBD1. The CDR3 runs to 15 residues. Germline V lookup: CDR1 DFQATT, CDR2 SNEGSKA (reference sequence). The V segment lost 6 bases and the J segment 2 bases; nucleotides outside the gene matches: 11. The CDR3 loop reads CSAPLTGQGPYEQYF. CDR3 nucleotides: TGCAGTGCCCCTCTAACGGGACAGGGACCCTACGAGCAGTACTTC.

A few counts support this clonotype. The J gene is TRBJ1-2, the V gene TRBV5-6, with 7 bases fitting TRBD1. CDR3 length: 13 amino acids. Per germline, CDR1 SGHDT and CDR2 YYEEEE. V trimming: 2 bases; J trimming: 6 bases; junction bases outside the gene matches: 4. The DNA for the CDR3 is TGTGCCAGCAGCTTACAGGGGATGAATGGCTACACCTTC. The encoded protein is CASSLQGMNGYTF.

The V and J genes are TRBV5-1 and TRBJ1-1; D remains ambiguous. The germline V gene has CDR1 SGHRS and CDR2 YFSETQ. The CDR3 contains 13 residues. The V gene lost 0 bases and the J gene lost 10 bases, with 13 bases spanning the gap. The CDR3 here is CASSLDQAPRAFF. The CDR3 nucleotides are TGCGCCAGCAGCTTGGACCAGGCCCCAAGAGCTTTCTTT.

The rearrangement uses TRBV11-2 and TRBJ2-4; D tentatively reads TRBD1 or TRBD2 (5 bases each). Trimming took off 5 bases at V and 8 bases at J, with 19 bases between the two ends. There are 15 residues in the CDR3. Per germline, CDR1 SGHAT and CDR2 FQNNGV. CDR3 bases: TGTGCCAGCAGCCTAGGGGACGGACCGGAGGACATTCAGTACTTC. Protein product: CASSLGDGPEDIQYF.

This clonotype came up a few times. The chain carries TRBV29-1 and TRBJ2-6; D gene uncertain. Germline V gene lookup returns CDR1 SQVTM and CDR2 ANQGSEA. V was shortened by 4 bases and J by 1 base, with 11 bases between the two germline ends. This CDR3 spans 15 amino acids. The CDR3 region is CSVAIEQSGANVLTF. CDR3 nucleotide sequence: TGCAGCGTTGCAATTGAACAATCTGGGGCCAACGTCCTGACTTTC.

The V gene is TRBV6-1, the J gene TRBJ2-2; TRBD1 matches 7 bases. The V gene's germline CDR1 is MNHNS and CDR2 SASEGT. The CDR3 contains 15 residues. J lost 5 bases, V lost 3 bases, and 6 bases had no gene match. The CDR3 coding sequence is TGTGCCAGCAGTGATGCCTCCAGGGGGACCGGGGAGCTGTTTTTT. Its translation: CASSDASRGTGELFF.

This sequence joins TRBV14 and TRBJ2-7, with 10 bases that match TRBD1. V shed 9 bases, J shed 0 bases, and the junction held 5 bases outside the gene matches. This CDR3 is built from 14 residues. Germline CDR1 is SGHDN and CDR2 is FVKESK. The CDR3 loop reads CARGTGAISYEQYF. Written as DNA, the CDR3 is TGTGCCAGAGGGACAGGGGCTATCTCCTACGAGCAGTACTTC. The whole variable domain, remainder taken from reference TRBV14 and TRBJ2-7, is EAGVTQFPSHSVIEKGQTVTLRCDPISGHDNLYWYRRVMGKEIKFLLHFVKESKQDESGMPNNRFLAERTGGTYSTLKVQPAELEDSGVYFCARGTGAISYEQYFGPGTRLTVT.

V is TRBV20-1 and J is TRBJ2-5; D ambiguous. The germline V gene has CDR1 DFQATT and CDR2 SNEGSKA (reference sequence). The CDR3 totals 12 residues. V lost 5 bases, J lost 2 bases, and 9 bases lay in between. The CDR3 spells CSAGVEQETQYF. The DNA of the CDR3 is TGCAGTGCTGGTGTGGAACAAGAGACCCAGTACTTC.

The chain employs TRBV2 and TRBJ2-5; 7 nucleotides align to TRBD1. The CDR3 has 16 residues. Trimming cost V 1 base and J 1 base; bases outside gene matches: 6. Per germline, CDR1 SNHLY and CDR2 FYNNEI. The CDR3 nucleotides are TGTGCCAGCAGTGAAGAGACAGGGCGACTCCAAGAGACCCAGTACTTC. It encodes CASSEETGRLQETQYF.

This clonotype was observed a few times. Compared with germline, one end of the junction differs, possibly owing to a read error. The chain carries TRBV19 and TRBJ2-3; 8 positions agree with TRBD1. The germline CDR1 and CDR2 sequences are LNHDA and SQIVND (reference sequence). The CDR3 has 16 amino acids. The DNA of the CDR3 is TGTGCCAGTAGTCTAGACAGGGGCCGGACCACAGATACGCAGTATTTT. It codes for CASSLDRGRTTDTQYF. Based on the CDR3 plus reference TRBV19 and TRBJ2-3, the full variable domain is DGGITQSPKYLFRKEGQNVTLSCEQNLNHDAMYWYRQDPGQGLRLIYYSQIVNDFQKGDIAEGYSVSREKKESFPLTVTSAQKNPTAFYLCASSLDRGRTTDTQYFGPGTRLTVL.

V and J are TRBV20-1 and TRBJ2-7, with D perhaps TRBD1 (6 bases). The CDR3 is 14 residues long. Per the germline V gene, CDR1 is DFQATT and CDR2 is SNEGSKA (reference sequence). Trimming cost V 4 bases and J 3 bases, with 16 bases left between them. CDR3 loop: CSATQTGFYYEQYF. The CDR3 DNA follows: TGCAGTGCTACCCAGACAGGCTTTTACTACGAGCAGTACTTC.

This clonotype was observed a handful of times. This chain connects TRBV12-3 or TRBV12-4 to TRBJ2-1; a weak D match, TRBD1 (6 bases). The CDR3 sequence is 17 residues long. V was pared by 3 bases and J by 8 bases, with 23 bases between. The CDR3, as DNA: TGTGCCAGCAGTTTCGCCAAAACGTCCTCAGGGGATGATGAGCAGTTCTTC. Its protein is CASSFAKTSSGDDEQFF.